This T cell receptor beta chain was observed in a study of cytomegalovirus exposure and HLA in healthy donors. Primers for the PCR totalled 60 Vbeta and 13 Jbeta. TCRdb's table, derived via immunoSEQ multiplex PCR, lists solely in-frame clones and lacks some. Of 72,000 or so clones in the sample, approximately 78% were seen once. Notes on the study in general: The productive fraction for most TCR beta V segments was about 87% or about 30% in an earlier analysis. With later analysis, a missense DCLRE1C variant became linked to TCR beta V- and J-gene trimming. One cluster of highly shared sequence variants probably arose as a sequencing artifact.

Concerning this clone itself: The antigen remains unidentified.

There are 14 residues in the CDR3. Everyone who donated was a healthy bone marrow donor. Input material: PBMCs. The source is a man aged 18 to 35 in good health and CMV-seropositive. The rearrangement links TRBV21-1 to TRBJ1-2; the listed D gene, TRBD1, was not tested against the DNA. TRBV21-1 is labeled a pseudogene. The CDR3 DNA reads as TGTGCCAGCGCCAGACAGGGGAGGGCCGGGGGCTACACCTTC. Amino acids: CASARQGRAGGYTF.